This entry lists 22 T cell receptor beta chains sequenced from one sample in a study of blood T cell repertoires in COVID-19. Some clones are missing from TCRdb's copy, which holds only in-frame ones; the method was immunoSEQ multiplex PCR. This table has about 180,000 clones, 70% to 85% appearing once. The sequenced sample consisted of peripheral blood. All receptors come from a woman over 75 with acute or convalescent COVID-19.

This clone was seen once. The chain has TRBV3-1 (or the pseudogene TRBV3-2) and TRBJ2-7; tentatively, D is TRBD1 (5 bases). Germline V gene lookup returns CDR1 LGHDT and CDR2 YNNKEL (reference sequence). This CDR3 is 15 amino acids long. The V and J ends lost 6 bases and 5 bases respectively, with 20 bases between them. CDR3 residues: CASRDTWGRVDEQYF. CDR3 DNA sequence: TGTGCCAGCAGAGACACATGGGGCAGGGTAGACGAGCAGTACTTC.

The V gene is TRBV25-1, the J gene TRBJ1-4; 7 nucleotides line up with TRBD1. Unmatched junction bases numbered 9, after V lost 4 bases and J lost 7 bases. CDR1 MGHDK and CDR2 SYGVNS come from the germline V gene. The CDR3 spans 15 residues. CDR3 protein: CASSGGQVWGEKLFF. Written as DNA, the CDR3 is TGTGCCAGCAGTGGCGGACAGGTGTGGGGTGAAAAACTGTTTTTT.

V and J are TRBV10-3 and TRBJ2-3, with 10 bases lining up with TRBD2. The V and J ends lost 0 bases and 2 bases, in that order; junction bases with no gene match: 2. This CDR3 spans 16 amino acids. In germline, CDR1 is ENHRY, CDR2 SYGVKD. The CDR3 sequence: CAISESGLAVTDTQYF. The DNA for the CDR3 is TGTGCCATCAGTGAGTCAGGACTAGCGGTCACAGATACGCAGTATTTT.

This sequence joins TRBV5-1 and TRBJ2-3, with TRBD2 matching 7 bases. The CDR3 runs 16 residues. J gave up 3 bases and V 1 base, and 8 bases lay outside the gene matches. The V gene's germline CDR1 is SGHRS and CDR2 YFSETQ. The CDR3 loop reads CASSLSGRRGTDTQYF. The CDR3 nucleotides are TGCGCCAGCAGCTTGAGCGGGCGGCGGGGGACAGATACGCAGTATTTT.

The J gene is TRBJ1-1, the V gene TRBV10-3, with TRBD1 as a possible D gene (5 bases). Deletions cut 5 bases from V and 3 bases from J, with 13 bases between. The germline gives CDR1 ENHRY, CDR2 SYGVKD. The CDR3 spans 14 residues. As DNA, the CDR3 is TGTGCCATCAGTATGGGGCCTGGGGACACTGAAGCTTTCTTT. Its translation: CAISMGPGDTEAFF.

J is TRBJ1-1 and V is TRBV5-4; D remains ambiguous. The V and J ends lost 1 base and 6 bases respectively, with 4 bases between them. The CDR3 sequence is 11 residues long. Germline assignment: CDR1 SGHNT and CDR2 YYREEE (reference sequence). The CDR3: CASSLFSEAFF. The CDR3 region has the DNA TGTGCCAGCAGCTTGTTCTCTGAAGCTTTCTTT.

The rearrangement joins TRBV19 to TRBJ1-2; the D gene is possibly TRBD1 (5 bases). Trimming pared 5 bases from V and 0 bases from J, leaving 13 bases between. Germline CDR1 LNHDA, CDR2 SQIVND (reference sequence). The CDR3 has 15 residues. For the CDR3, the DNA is TGTGCCAGTAGTGTTAACAGGAGTCCTAACTATGGCTACACCTTC. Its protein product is CASSVNRSPNYGYTF.

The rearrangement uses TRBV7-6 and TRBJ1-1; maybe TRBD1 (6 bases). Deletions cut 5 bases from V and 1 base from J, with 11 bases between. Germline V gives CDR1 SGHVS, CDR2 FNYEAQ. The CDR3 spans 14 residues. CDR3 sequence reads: CASSAWGQNTEAFF. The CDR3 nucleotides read TGTGCCAGCAGCGCCTGGGGGCAGAACACTGAAGCTTTCTTT.

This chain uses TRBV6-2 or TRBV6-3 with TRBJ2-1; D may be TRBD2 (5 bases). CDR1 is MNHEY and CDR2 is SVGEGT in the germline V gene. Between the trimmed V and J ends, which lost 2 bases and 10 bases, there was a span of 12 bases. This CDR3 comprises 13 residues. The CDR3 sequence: CASSYEAGGEQFF. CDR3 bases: TGTGCCAGCAGTTACGAGGCCGGCGGGGAGCAGTTCTTC.

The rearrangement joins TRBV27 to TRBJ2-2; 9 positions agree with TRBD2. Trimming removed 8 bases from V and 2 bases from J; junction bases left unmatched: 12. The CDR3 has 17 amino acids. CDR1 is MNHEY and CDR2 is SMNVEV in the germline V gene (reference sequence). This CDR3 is CASRRSSGGTNTGELFF. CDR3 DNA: TGTGCCAGCCGTCGGAGTAGCGGGGGAACTAACACCGGGGAGCTGTTTTTT.

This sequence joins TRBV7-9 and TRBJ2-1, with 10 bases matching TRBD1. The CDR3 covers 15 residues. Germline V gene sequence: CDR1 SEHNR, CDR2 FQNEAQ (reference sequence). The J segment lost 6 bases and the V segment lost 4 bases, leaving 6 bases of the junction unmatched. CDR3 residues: CASSSGTGASNEQFF. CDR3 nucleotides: TGTGCCAGCAGCTCCGGGACAGGGGCTAGCAATGAGCAGTTCTTC.

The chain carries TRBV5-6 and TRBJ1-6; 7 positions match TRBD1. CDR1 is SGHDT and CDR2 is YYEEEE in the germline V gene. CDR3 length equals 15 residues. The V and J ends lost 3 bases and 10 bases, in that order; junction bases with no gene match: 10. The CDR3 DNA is TGTGCCAGCAGCTCGGACAGGATAGGGTTCTCACCCCTCCACTTT. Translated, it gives CASSSDRIGFSPLHF.

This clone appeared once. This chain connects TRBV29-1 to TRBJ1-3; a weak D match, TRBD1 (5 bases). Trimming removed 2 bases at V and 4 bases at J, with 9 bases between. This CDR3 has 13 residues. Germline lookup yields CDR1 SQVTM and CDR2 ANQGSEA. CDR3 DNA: TGCAGCGTTGAAAGACAGTACGGAAACACCATATATTTT. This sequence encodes CSVERQYGNTIYF.

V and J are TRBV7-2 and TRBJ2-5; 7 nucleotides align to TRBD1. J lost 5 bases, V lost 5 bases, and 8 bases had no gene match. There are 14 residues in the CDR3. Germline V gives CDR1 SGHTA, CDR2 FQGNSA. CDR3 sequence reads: CASSKNRGHETQYF. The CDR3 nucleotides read TGTGCCAGCAGCAAAAACAGGGGTCACGAGACCCAGTACTTC. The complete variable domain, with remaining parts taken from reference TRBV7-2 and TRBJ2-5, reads GAGVSQSPSNKVTEKGKDVELRCDPISGHTALYWYRQSLGQGLEFLIYFQGNSAPDKSGLPSDRFSAERTGGSVSTLTIQRTQQEDSAVYLCASSKNRGHETQYFGPGTRLLVL.

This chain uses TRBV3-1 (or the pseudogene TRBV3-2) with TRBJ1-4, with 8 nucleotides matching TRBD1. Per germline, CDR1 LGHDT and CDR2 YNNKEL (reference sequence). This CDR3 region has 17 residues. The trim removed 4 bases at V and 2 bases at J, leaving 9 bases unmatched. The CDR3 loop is CASSPYRGTLTNEKLFF. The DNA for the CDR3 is TGTGCCAGCAGCCCTTACAGGGGGACTCTGACTAATGAAAAACTGTTTTTT.

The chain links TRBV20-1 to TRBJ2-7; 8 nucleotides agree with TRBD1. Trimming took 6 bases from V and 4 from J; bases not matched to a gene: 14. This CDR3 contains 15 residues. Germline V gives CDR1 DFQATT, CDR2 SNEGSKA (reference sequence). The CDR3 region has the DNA TGCAGTGCCAGTGCCCGACAGGGGCTGGGTTACGAGCAGTACTTC. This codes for CSASARQGLGYEQYF.

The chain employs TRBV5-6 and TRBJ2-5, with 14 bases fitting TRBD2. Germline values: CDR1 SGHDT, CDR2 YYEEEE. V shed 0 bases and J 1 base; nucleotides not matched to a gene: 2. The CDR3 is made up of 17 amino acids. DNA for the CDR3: TGTGCCAGCAGCTTGGGACTAGCGGGGGGGCTCCAAGAGACCCAGTACTTC. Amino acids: CASSLGLAGGLQETQYF.

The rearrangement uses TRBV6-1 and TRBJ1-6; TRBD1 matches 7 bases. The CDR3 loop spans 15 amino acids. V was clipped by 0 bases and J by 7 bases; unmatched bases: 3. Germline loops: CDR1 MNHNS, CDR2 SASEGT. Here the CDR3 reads CASSEASGGNSPLHF. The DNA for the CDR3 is TGTGCCAGCAGTGAAGCGTCAGGGGGGAATTCACCCCTCCACTTT.

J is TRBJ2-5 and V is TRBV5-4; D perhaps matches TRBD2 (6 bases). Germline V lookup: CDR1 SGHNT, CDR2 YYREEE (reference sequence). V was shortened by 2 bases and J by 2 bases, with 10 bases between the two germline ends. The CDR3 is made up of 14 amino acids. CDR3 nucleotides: TGTGCCAGCAGCTTTACGGGGGTTCAAGAGACCCAGTACTTC. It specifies CASSFTGVQETQYF.

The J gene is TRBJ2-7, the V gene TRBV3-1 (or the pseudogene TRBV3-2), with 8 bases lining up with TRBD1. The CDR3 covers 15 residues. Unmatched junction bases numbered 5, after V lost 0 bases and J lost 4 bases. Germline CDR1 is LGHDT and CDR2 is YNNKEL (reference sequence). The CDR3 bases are TGTGCCAGCAGCCAAGATGCACAGGGGGGTTACGAGCAGTACTTC. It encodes CASSQDAQGGYEQYF.

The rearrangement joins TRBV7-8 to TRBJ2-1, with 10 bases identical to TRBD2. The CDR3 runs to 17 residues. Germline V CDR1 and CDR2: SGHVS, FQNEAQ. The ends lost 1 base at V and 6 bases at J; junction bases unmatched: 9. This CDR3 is CASSLELAGTGRNEQFF. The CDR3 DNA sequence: TGTGCCAGCAGCTTAGAACTAGCGGGAACCGGGCGCAATGAGCAGTTCTTC.

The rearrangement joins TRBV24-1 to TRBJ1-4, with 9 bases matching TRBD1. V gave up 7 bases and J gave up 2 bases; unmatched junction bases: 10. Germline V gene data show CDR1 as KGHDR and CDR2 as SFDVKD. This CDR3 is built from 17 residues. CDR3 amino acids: CATRGTGSEATNEKLFF. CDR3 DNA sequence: TGTGCCACCAGGGGGACAGGGAGCGAGGCTACTAATGAAAAACTGTTTTTT.